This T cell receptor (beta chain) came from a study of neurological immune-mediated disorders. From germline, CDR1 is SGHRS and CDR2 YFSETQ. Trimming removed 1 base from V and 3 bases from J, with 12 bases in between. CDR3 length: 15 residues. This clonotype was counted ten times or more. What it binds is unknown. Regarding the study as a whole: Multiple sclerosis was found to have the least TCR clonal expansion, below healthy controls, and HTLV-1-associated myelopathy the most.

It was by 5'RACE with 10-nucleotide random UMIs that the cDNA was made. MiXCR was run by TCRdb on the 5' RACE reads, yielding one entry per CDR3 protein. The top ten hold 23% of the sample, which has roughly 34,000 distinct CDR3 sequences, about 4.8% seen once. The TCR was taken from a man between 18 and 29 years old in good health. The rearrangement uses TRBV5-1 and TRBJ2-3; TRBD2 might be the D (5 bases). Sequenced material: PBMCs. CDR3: CASSLIGEWTDTQYF. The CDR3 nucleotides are TGCGCCAGCAGCTTGATCGGGGAATGGACAGATACGCAGTATTTT.